Each of the 24 T cell receptor beta chains below was sequenced from the same sample in a study of blood T cell repertoires in COVID-19. Sequenced by immunoSEQ multiplex PCR; TCRdb stores in-frame clones only, minus some. The sample lists roughly 500,000 clones, 88% seen once, with 1.5% to 2% in the top ten. Sequencing used PBMCs or T cells enriched from blood (not recorded which). These receptors were collected from a middle-aged woman who had recovered from COVID-19.

The V and J genes are TRBV3-1 (or the pseudogene TRBV3-2) and TRBJ1-1, with TRBD1 as a possible D gene (6 bases). This CDR3 contains 13 residues. The V gene lost 6 bases and the J gene lost 5 bases, with 13 bases spanning the gap. Germline loops: CDR1 LGHDT, CDR2 YNNKEL (reference sequence). The CDR3, as DNA: TGTGCCAGCAGAGATTTAGGGGGTACTGAAGCTTTCTTT. This translates into CASRDLGGTEAFF.

The V gene is TRBV5-6, the J gene TRBJ2-7; the D is unclear. CDR3 size: 16 residues. Deletions cut 6 bases from V and 2 bases from J, with 21 bases between. The germline gives CDR1 SGHDT, CDR2 YYEEEE. CDR3 region: CASTPSPARTTYEQYF. In DNA form, the CDR3 reads TGTGCCAGCACCCCTAGTCCCGCGCGCACAACCTACGAGCAGTACTTC. Filled out from reference TRBV5-6 and TRBJ2-7, the complete variable domain reads DAGVTQSPTHLIKTRGQQVTLRCSPKSGHDTVSWYQQALGQGPQFIFQYYEEEERQRGNFPDRFSGHQFPNYSSELNVNALLLGDSALYLCASTPSPARTTYEQYFGPGTRLTVT.

The chain is built from TRBV15 and TRBJ1-5; D is ambiguous. V was shortened by 5 bases and J by 0 bases, with 17 bases between the two germline ends. This CDR3 is 17 amino acids long. The germline CDR1 and CDR2 sequences are LNHNV and YYDKDF (reference sequence). CDR3 nucleotide sequence: TGTGCCACCAGCCCCCAAGGCAGGCCAAATAGCAATCAGCCCCAGCATTTT. It encodes CATSPQGRPNSNQPQHF.

This clone was observed once. CDR3 residues: CASSVRTGSYEQYF. The CDR3 DNA is TGCGCCAGCAGCGTCCGGACAGGCTCCTACGAGCAGTACTTC. The chain carries TRBV5-1 and TRBJ2-7, with 7 bases fitting TRBD1. The CDR3 is made up of 14 amino acids. The V segment lost 4 bases and the J segment 0 bases; nucleotides outside the gene matches: 4. The germline V gene has CDR1 SGHRS and CDR2 YFSETQ. The variable domain in full, with the rest retrieved from reference TRBV5-1 and TRBJ2-7, is KAGVTQTPRYLIKTRGQQVTLSCSPISGHRSVSWYQQTPGQGLQFLFEYFSETQRNKGNFPGRFSGRQFSNSRSEMNVSTLELGDSALYLCASSVRTGSYEQYFGPGTRLTVT.

The V gene is TRBV5-4, the J gene TRBJ1-1; weak D call: TRBD1 (6 bases). The CDR3 length is 16 residues. V was pared by 0 bases and J by 4 bases, with 16 bases between. Germline CDR1 is SGHNT and CDR2 is YYREEE (reference sequence). This chain's CDR3 is CASSLANRARGTEAFF. CDR3 in DNA: TGTGCCAGCAGCTTGGCAAACAGGGCTAGGGGCACTGAAGCTTTCTTT.

This clone turned up a few times. The gene calls are TRBV30 and TRBJ1-1, with no clear D. The germline V gene has CDR1 GTSNPN and CDR2 SVGIG (reference sequence). There are 11 residues in the CDR3. V lost 0 bases and J lost 8, with 7 bases in between. DNA of the CDR3: TGTGCCTGGAGTGTACGTGCGGAAGCTTTCTTT. Translation: CAWSVRAEAFF.

This clone was counted only a few times. The chain joins TRBV6-5 to TRBJ1-2; 7 bases fit TRBD1. V lost 11 bases to trimming and J lost 6 bases; unmatched junction nucleotides: 12. Germline CDR1 reads MNHEY; CDR2 reads SVGAGI. The CDR3 spans 13 residues. Here the CDR3 reads CAGARGPNDGYTF. CDR3 bases: TGTGCCGGGGCTAGGGGGCCCAACGATGGCTACACCTTC.

The chain carries TRBV2 and TRBJ1-2; possibly TRBD1 for D (5 bases). Germline CDR1 is SNHLY and CDR2 is FYNNEI. The V and J ends lost 5 bases and 8 bases respectively, with 21 bases between them. This CDR3 comprises 15 residues. In DNA form, the CDR3 reads TGTGCCAGCAGTTCCCCCCCGATGGGGCGGGACGGCTACACCTTC. Amino acids: CASSSPPMGRDGYTF.

In DNA form, the CDR3 reads TGTGCCAGCAGCCCTGTGGAGAATCAGCCCCAGCATTTT. Protein sequence: CASSPVENQPQHF. This rearrangement joins TRBV3-1 (or the pseudogene TRBV3-2) to TRBJ1-5, with D unresolved. With 4 bases removed from V and 4 bases from J, the gap between germline ends came to 8 bases. The CDR3 has 13 amino acids. Germline V gene data show CDR1 as LGHDT and CDR2 as YNNKEL (reference sequence).

This clone was counted a few times. The chain is built from TRBV7-9 and TRBJ1-2; 7 bases are a match to TRBD1. Per the germline V gene, CDR1 is SEHNR and CDR2 is FQNEAQ (reference sequence). V gave up 3 bases and J gave up 8 bases; unmatched junction bases: 3. The CDR3 has 12 residues. CDR3 in amino acids: CASSFGQDGYTF. The CDR3 nucleotides read TGTGCCAGCAGCTTTGGACAGGACGGCTACACCTTC.

The gene calls are TRBV30 and TRBJ1-5; 11 bases are shared with TRBD1. CDR3 length: 16 residues. Per germline, CDR1 GTSNPN and CDR2 SVGIG (reference sequence). Germline trimming cut 0 bases from V and 6 bases from J; bases unmatched to any gene: 7. This CDR3 is CAWSVPSGTGGQPQHF. The CDR3 DNA sequence: TGTGCCTGGAGTGTACCCTCCGGGACAGGGGGTCAGCCCCAGCATTTT.

The CDR3 spells CASSLASAAGGTDTQYF. The CDR3 DNA sequence: TGCGCCAGCAGCTTGGCCTCAGCAGCGGGAGGCACAGATACGCAGTATTTT. The V call is TRBV5-1, the J call TRBJ2-3, with TRBD2 matching over 8 bases. Per germline, CDR1 SGHRS and CDR2 YFSETQ. The CDR3 is made up of 17 amino acids. V lost 0 bases to trimming and J lost 1 base; unmatched junction nucleotides: 7.

The table lists this clone with a count of one. This chain uses TRBV7-8 with TRBJ2-3; D unclear. Germline V CDR1 and CDR2: SGHVS, FQNEAQ. This CDR3 is 16 amino acids long. V was clipped by 1 base and J by 4 bases, with 15 bases between them. CDR3 sequence: CASSLGSGPFSDTQYF. The CDR3 nucleotides are TGTGCCAGCAGCTTAGGGTCTGGCCCCTTCTCAGATACGCAGTATTTT.

The chain links TRBV12-3 or TRBV12-4 to TRBJ2-3; 9 bases line up with TRBD1. V gave up 7 bases and J gave up 5 bases; unmatched junction bases: 4. The length of the CDR3 is 13 residues. CDR3 loop: CASTDRGIDTQYF. CDR3 sequence (DNA): TGTGCCAGCACCGACAGGGGGATAGATACGCAGTATTTT.

The V and J genes are TRBV5-1 and TRBJ1-1; 11 positions match TRBD1. Germline values: CDR1 SGHRS, CDR2 YFSETQ. Losses at the gene ends were 0 bases for V and 6 bases for J; bases not matched to a gene: 10. This CDR3 is built from 17 residues. The CDR3 sequence: CASSLDLIGQGASEAFF. Here the CDR3 DNA reads TGCGCCAGCAGCTTGGACCTTATAGGACAGGGGGCGTCTGAAGCTTTCTTT.

The V gene is TRBV25-1, the J gene TRBJ1-1; D unclear. Trimming pared 4 bases from V and 4 bases from J, leaving 10 bases between. Germline V lookup: CDR1 MGHDK, CDR2 SYGVNS. The CDR3 length is 13 residues. The CDR3 sequence is CASSVPGGTEAFF. The DNA for the CDR3 is TGTGCCAGCAGTGTTCCGGGAGGCACTGAAGCTTTCTTT.

The chain links TRBV7-9 to TRBJ1-1; D is undetermined. With 2 bases removed from V and 4 bases from J, the gap between germline ends came to 11 bases. Germline CDR1 is SEHNR and CDR2 is FQNEAQ (reference sequence). This CDR3 has 14 residues. As DNA, the CDR3 is TGTGCCAGCAGCTTAAGATCGGGTTCCACTGAAGCTTTCTTT. Translating gives CASSLRSGSTEAFF. The full variable domain, its missing parts supplied by reference TRBV7-9 and TRBJ1-1, is DTGVSQNPRHKITKRGQNVTFRCDPISEHNRLYWYRQTLGQGPEFLTYFQNEAQLEKSRLLSDRFSAERPKGSFSTLEIQRTEQGDSAMYLCASSLRSGSTEAFFGQGTRLTVV.

The chain's CDR3 is CASSSSGVSVTEAFF. CDR3 nucleotide sequence: TGCGCCAGCAGCTCGTCAGGGGTCTCGGTCACTGAAGCTTTCTTT. V and J are TRBV5-1 and TRBJ1-1, with a weak D call TRBD1 (6 bases). This CDR3 is built from 15 residues. CDR1 and CDR2 from the germline V gene are SGHRS and YFSETQ. V dropped 3 bases and J dropped 4 bases, with 16 bases sitting between them.

The chain has TRBV19 and TRBJ1-1; TRBD1 might be the D (6 bases). The V end lost 4 bases, the J end lost 8 bases, and 14 bases lay between the germline ends. Germline CDR1 is LNHDA and CDR2 is SQIVND (reference sequence). The CDR3 has 13 amino acids. CDR3 nucleotides: TGTGCCAGTAGTACAACCGGGACACTAGAAGCTTTCTTT. Its protein product is CASSTTGTLEAFF.

V gene TRBV2 combines with J gene TRBJ1-4; tentatively, D is TRBD1 (6 bases). The CDR3 runs to 12 residues. V lost 10 bases to trimming and J lost 5 bases, with 11 bases between them. Germline V gene data show CDR1 as SNHLY and CDR2 as FYNNEI. The CDR3 protein is CATRDKNEKLFF. CDR3 sequence (DNA): TGTGCCACCCGGGACAAGAATGAAAAACTGTTTTTT. Variable domain in full (rest from reference TRBV2 and TRBJ1-4): EPEVTQTPSHQVTQMGQEVILRCVPISNHLYFYWYRQILGQKVEFLVSFYNNEISEKSEIFDDQFSVERPDGSNFTLKIRSTKLEDSAMYFCATRDKNEKLFFGSGTQLSVL.

The CDR3 DNA reads TGCGCCAGCAGTGAGAAGTGGACTAGGAACAATGAGCAGTTCTTC. Its protein product is CASSEKWTRNNEQFF. The chain uses TRBV10-1 and TRBJ2-1, with 7 bases aligning to TRBD2. With 2 bases clipped from V and 5 bases from J, the junction kept 6 bases outside the gene matches. CDR3 length equals 15 residues. Germline assignment: CDR1 WNHNN and CDR2 SYGVQD (reference sequence).

The chain links TRBV4-1 to TRBJ2-3; 9 nucleotides align to TRBD2. V shed 3 bases and J 2 bases; nucleotides not matched to a gene: 6. The CDR3 covers 16 residues. Germline lookup yields CDR1 MGHRA and CDR2 YSYEKL. For the CDR3, the DNA is TGCGCCAGCAGCCAGAAGGGACTAGCAGACACAGATACGCAGTATTTT. It codes for CASSQKGLADTDTQYF.

The chain joins TRBV5-5 to TRBJ1-2; D is undetermined. Trimming pared 3 bases from V and 8 bases from J, leaving 23 bases between. Germline values: CDR1 SGHKS, CDR2 YYEKEE (reference sequence). This CDR3 has 16 residues. The CDR3 region is CASSWVGKSGVGGYTF. In nucleotides, the CDR3 is TGTGCCAGCAGCTGGGTAGGTAAGAGCGGTGTCGGCGGCTACACCTTC.

The CDR3 reads CAVSTGDSYEQYF. CDR3 nucleotides: TGTGCTGTATCCACAGGGGATTCCTACGAGCAGTACTTC. V usage is TRBV19 and J usage is TRBJ2-7; TRBD1 matches 7 bases. CDR3 size: 13 residues. Germline V gene sequence: CDR1 LNHDA, CDR2 SQIVND (reference sequence).